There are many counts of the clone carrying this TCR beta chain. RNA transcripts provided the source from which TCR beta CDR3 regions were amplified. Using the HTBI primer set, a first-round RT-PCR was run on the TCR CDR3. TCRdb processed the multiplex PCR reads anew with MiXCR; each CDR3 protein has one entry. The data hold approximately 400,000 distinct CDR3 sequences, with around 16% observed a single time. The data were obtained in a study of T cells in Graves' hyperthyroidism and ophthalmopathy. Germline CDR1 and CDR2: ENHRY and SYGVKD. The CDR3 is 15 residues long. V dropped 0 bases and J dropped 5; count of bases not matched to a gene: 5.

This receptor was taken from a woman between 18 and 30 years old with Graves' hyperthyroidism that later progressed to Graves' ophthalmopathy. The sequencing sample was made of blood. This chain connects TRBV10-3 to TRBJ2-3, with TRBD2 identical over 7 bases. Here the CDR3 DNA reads TGTGCCATCAGTGAGTCTGCGGGAGAAGGAGATACGCAGTATTTT. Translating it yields CAISESAGEGDTQYF.